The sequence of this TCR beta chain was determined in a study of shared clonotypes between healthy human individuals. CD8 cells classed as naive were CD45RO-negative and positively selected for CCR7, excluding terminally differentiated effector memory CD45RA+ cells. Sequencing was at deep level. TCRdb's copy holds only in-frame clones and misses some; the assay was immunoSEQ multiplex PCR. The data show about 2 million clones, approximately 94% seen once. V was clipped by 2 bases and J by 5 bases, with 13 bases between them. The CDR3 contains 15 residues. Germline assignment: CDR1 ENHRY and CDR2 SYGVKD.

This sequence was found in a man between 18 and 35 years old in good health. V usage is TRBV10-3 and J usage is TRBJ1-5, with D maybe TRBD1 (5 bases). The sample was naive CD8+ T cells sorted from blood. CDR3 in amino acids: CAISEEGMGHQPQHF. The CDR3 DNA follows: TGTGCCATCAGTGAGGAGGGGATGGGGCATCAGCCCCAGCATTTT.